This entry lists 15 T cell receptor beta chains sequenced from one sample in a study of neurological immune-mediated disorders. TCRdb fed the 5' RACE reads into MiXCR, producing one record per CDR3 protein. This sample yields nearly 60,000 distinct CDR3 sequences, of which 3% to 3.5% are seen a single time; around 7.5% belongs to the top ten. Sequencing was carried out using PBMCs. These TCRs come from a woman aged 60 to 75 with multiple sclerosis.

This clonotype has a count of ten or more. The CDR3 DNA is TGCGCCAGCTTCCACCAGCCGGGGTCCGGAAACACCATATATTTT. It encodes CASFHQPGSGNTIYF. V and J are TRBV5-1 and TRBJ1-3; no clear D gene. The CDR3 extends over 15 amino acids. Germline CDR1 SGHRS, CDR2 YFSETQ. V lost 7 bases and J 4 bases, leaving 18 bases between the germline ends.

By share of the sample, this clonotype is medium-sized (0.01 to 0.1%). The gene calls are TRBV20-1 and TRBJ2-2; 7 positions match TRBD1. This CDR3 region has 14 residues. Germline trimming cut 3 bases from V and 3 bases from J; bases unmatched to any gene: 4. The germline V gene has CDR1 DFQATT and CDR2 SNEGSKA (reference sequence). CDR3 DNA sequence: TGCAGTGCTAGGGTCCAGGGGGACACCGGGGAGCTGTTTTTT. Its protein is CSARVQGDTGELFF.

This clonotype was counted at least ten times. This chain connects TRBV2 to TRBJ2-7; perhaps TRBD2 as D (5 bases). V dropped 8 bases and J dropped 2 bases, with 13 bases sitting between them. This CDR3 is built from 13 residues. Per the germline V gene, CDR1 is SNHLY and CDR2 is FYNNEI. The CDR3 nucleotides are TGTGCCAGCGAGGGCGAGGAGCCCTACGAGCAGTACTTC. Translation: CASEGEEPYEQYF.

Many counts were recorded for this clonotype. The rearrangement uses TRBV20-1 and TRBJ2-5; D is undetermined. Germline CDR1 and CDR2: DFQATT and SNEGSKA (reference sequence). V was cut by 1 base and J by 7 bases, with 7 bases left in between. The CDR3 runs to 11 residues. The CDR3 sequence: CSARGLPTQYF. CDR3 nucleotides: TGCAGTGCTAGAGGGCTCCCGACCCAGTACTTC.

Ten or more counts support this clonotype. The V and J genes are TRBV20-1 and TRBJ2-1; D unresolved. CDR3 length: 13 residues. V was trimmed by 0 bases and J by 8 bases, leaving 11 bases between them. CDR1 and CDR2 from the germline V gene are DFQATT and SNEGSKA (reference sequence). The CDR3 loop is CSARDGVWHEQFF. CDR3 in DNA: TGCAGTGCTAGAGATGGGGTTTGGCATGAGCAGTTCTTC.

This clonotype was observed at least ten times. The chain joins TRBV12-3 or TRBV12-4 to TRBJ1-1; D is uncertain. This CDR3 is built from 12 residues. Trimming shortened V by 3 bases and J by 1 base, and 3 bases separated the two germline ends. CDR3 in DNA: TGTGCCAGCAGTTTCAGGAACACTGAAGCTTTCTTT. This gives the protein CASSFRNTEAFF.

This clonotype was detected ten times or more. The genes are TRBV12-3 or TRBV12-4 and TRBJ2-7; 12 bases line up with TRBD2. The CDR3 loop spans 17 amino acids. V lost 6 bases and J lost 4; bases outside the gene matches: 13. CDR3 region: CASSHTGPSGGAYEQYF. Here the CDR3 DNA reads TGTGCCAGCAGCCACACAGGGCCTAGCGGGGGGGCGTACGAGCAGTACTTC.

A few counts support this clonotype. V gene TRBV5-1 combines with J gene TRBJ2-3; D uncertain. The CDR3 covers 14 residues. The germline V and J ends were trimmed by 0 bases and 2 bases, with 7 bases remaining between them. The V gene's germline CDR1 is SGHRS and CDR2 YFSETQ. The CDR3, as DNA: TGCGCCAGCAGCTTGGGGGTCCTCACAGATACGCAGTATTTT. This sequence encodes CASSLGVLTDTQYF.

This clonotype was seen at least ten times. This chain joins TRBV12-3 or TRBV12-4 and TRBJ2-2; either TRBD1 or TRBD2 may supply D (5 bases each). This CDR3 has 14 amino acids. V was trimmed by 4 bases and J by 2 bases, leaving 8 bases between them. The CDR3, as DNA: TGTGCCAGCAGTTGGGACGCCAACACCGGGGAGCTGTTTTTT. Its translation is CASSWDANTGELFF.

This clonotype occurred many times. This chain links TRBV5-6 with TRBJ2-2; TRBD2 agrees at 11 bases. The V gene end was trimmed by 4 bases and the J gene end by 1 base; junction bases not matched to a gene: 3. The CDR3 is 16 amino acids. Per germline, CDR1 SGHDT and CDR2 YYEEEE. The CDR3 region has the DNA TGTGCCAGCAGCCTGGGACTAGCGGAGAACACCGGGGAGCTGTTTTTT. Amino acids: CASSLGLAENTGELFF.

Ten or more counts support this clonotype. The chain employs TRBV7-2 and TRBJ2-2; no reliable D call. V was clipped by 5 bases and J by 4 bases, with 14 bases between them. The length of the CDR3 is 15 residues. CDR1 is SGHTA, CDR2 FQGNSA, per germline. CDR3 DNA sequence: TGTGCCAGCAGCAGACTGGTCCAAAGCACCGGGGAGCTGTTTTTT. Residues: CASSRLVQSTGELFF.

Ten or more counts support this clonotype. CDR3 amino acids: CASSYFTGRKLFF. The CDR3 DNA follows: TGTGCCAGCAGTTACTTCACGGGACGAAAACTGTTTTTT. The chain has TRBV6-2 or TRBV6-3 and TRBJ1-4; D possibly corresponds to TRBD1 (5 bases). Looked up from germline, CDR1 is MNHEY and CDR2 is SVGEGT. The CDR3 consists of 13 residues. V was clipped by 1 base and J by 10 bases, with 10 bases between them.

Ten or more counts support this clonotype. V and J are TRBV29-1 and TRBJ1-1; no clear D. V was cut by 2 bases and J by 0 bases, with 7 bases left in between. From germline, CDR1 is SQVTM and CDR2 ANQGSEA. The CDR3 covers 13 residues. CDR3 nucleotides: TGCAGCGTTGAACCAACCATGAACACTGAAGCTTTCTTT. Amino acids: CSVEPTMNTEAFF.

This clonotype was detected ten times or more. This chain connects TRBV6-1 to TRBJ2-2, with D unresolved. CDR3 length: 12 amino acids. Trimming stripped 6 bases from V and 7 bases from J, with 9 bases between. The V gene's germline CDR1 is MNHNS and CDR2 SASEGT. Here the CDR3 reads CASSQRYGELFF. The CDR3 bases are TGTGCCAGCAGCCAGAGGTACGGGGAGCTGTTTTTT.

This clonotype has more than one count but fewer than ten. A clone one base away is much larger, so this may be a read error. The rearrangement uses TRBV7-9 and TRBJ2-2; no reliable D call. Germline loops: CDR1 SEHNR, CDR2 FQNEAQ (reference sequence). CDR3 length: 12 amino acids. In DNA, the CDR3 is TGTGACAGCAGCTGGAACACCGGGGAGCTGTTTTTT. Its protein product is CDSSWNTGELFF. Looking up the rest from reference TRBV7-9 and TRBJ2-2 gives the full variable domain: DTGVSQNPRHKITKRGQNVTFRCDPISEHNRLYWYRQTLGQGPEFLTYFQNEAQLEKSRLLSDRFSAERPKGSFSTLEIQRTEQGDSAMYLCDSSWNTGELFFGEGSRLTVL.